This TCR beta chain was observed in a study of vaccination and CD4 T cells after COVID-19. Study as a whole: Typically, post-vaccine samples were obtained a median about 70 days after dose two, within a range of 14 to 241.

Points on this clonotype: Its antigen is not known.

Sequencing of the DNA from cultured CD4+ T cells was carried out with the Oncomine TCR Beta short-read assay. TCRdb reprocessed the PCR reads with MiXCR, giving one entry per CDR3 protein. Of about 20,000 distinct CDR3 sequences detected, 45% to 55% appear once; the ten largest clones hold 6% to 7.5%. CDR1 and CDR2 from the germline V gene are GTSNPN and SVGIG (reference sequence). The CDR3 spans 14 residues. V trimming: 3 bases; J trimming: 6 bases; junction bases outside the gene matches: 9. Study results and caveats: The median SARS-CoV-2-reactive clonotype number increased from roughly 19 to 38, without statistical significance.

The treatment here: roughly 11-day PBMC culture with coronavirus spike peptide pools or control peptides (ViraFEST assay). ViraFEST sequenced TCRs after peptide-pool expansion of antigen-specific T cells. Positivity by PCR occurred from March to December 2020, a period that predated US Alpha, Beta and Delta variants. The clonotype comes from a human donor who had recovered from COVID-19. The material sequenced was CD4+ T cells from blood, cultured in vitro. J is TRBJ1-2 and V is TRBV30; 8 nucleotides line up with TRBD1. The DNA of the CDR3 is TGTGCCTGGAGCCCCGGACAGGGTAGGAATGGCTACACCTTC. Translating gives CAWSPGQGRNGYTF.